This T cell receptor (beta chain) was obtained from a study of T cells in localized non-small cell lung cancer. The CDR3 has 11 amino acids. Trimming cost V 3 bases and J 7 bases, with 10 bases left between them. Germline CDR1 and CDR2: GTSNPN and SVGIG (reference sequence). Assay: immunoSEQ multiplex PCR; the TCRdb copy retains only in-frame clones and omits some. The sample holds about 79,000 clones; approximately 90% are singletons and the top ten take 20% to 25%. The rearrangement links TRBV30 to TRBJ2-7; D possibly corresponds to TRBD1 (6 bases). The sequences come from peripheral blood, collected before any cancer treatment. The source is a woman between 35 and 75 years old with stage I squamous cell lung carcinoma. The CDR3 is CAWSAQGEQYF. The CDR3 DNA sequence: TGTGCCTGGAGCGCTCAGGGGGAGCAGTACTTC.